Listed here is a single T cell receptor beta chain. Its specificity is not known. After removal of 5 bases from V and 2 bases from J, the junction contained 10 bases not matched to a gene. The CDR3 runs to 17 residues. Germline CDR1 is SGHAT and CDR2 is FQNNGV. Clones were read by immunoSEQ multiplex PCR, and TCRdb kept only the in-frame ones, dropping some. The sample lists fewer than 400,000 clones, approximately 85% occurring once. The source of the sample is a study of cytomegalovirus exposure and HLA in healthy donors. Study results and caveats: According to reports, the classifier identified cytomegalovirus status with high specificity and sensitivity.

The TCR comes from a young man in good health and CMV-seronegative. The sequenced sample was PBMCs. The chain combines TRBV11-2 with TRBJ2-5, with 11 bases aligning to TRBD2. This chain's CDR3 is CASSHGERLAGQETQYF. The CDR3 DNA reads TGTGCCAGCAGCCACGGGGAGCGACTAGCGGGGCAAGAGACCCAGTACTTC.